The rows below give T cell receptor beta chains drawn from one sample of a study of cytomegalovirus exposure and HLA in healthy donors. TCRdb's table, derived via immunoSEQ multiplex PCR, lists solely in-frame clones and lacks some. The data show 90,000 to 150,000 clones, with about 73% seen just once and just under 8.5% held by the top ten. Source material: PBMCs. These receptors were taken from a woman in her thirties or forties in good health and CMV-seropositive. Both conserved end residues are part of each CDR3. A D gene is named only where the DNA matches it firmly. For some rows the clone size is stated as once, few or many, or as a class when expanded; others skip it.

DNA: TGCGCCAGCAGCCCTTCGTGGGGGGGCCCCTACGGGCAGTACTTC
CDR3: CASSPSWGGPYGQYF
J: TRBJ2-7
V: TRBV4-3
D: .
size: once

DNA: TGCGCCAGCAGCCACGGATTCGGGAAGGCTAATGAAAAACTGTTTTTT
CDR3: CASSHGFGKANEKLFF
J: TRBJ1-4
V: TRBV5-1
D: .
size: .

DNA: TGTGCCATCAGTGAGGGGGGGGCTTATGGCTACACCTTC
CDR3: CAISEGGAYGYTF
J: TRBJ1-2
V: TRBV10-3
D: .
size: .

DNA: TGTGCCAGCAGCTTAGAGCTTGAGGGAGGGCACGAGCAGTACTTC
CDR3: CASSLELEGGHEQYF
J: TRBJ2-7
V: TRBV7-6
D: TRBD2
size: .

DNA: TGTGCCAGCAGTGGGGAGGCTTTCTTT
CDR3: CASSGEAFF
J: TRBJ1-1
V: TRBV6-1
D: .
size: few

DNA: TGTGCCATAACGGGACAGGCTAACTATGGCTACACCTTC
CDR3: CAITGQANYGYTF
J: TRBJ1-2
V: TRBV10-3
D: TRBD1
size: few

DNA: TGTGCCAGCAGTCTGGGACAGGGGCACTCCTACGAGCAGTACTTC
CDR3: CASSLGQGHSYEQYF
J: TRBJ2-7
V: TRBV2
D: TRBD1
size: .

DNA: TGTGCCAGTTCACAGGGCCGGGAAAACACCATATATTTT
CDR3: CASSQGRENTIYF
J: TRBJ1-3
V: TRBV7-8
D: .
size: .

DNA: TGTGCCAGCAGCCCGACACTGGGTGGCACAGATACGCAGTATTTT
CDR3: CASSPTLGGTDTQYF
J: TRBJ2-3
V: TRBV6-5
D: .
size: few

DNA: TGCGCCAGCAGCCGGGGGACAGCCTCAACTAATGAAAAACTGTTTTTT
CDR3: CASSRGTASTNEKLFF
J: TRBJ1-4
V: TRBV4-3
D: TRBD1
size: .

DNA: TGTGCCAGCAGCCTAGGGACAGGGCAAATAGGCTACACCTTC
CDR3: CASSLGTGQIGYTF
J: TRBJ1-2
V: TRBV7-9
D: TRBD1
size: once

DNA: TGTGCCAGCAGTTCCCCCCTTGGGGGGGGCCGGTACAATGAGCAGTTCTTC
CDR3: CASSSPLGGGRYNEQFF
J: TRBJ2-1
V: TRBV7-2
D: .
size: .

DNA: TGTGCCAGTAGTACTTCCCCAGGGTACAATGAGCAGTTCTTC
CDR3: CASSTSPGYNEQFF
J: TRBJ2-1
V: TRBV19
D: .
size: .

DNA: TGTGCCAGCAGCCAAGGTGCGGGACAGGCCCATTCACCCCTCCACTTT
CDR3: CASSQGAGQAHSPLHF
J: TRBJ1-6
V: TRBV4-1
D: TRBD1
size: .

DNA: TGTGCCAGCAGCCTCCGGACGGGATGGGGTGAGCAGTTCTTC
CDR3: CASSLRTGWGEQFF
J: TRBJ2-1
V: TRBV7-3
D: .
size: .

DNA: TGTGCCAGCAGTTTACCCGGACAGAAGCAGTACTTC
CDR3: CASSLPGQKQYF
J: TRBJ2-7
V: TRBV28
D: .
size: .

DNA: TGTGCCAGCAGCCGGGGACAGGGGGCTAGGTACACCTTC
CDR3: CASSRGQGARYTF
J: TRBJ1-2
V: TRBV5-4
D: TRBD1
size: .

DNA: TGCAGCGTTGAAGGTAGTTTAAGCACAGATACGCAGTATTTT
CDR3: CSVEGSLSTDTQYF
J: TRBJ2-3
V: TRBV29-1
D: .
size: .

DNA: TGTGCTAGCCCGGGGGACACCGGGGAGCTGTTTTTT
CDR3: CASPGDTGELFF
J: TRBJ2-2
V: TRBV7-7
D: .
size: .

DNA: TGCGCCAGCAGCCAAGCAAGGCAGGGGACCGGGGAGCTGTTTTTT
CDR3: CASSQARQGTGELFF
J: TRBJ2-2
V: TRBV4-1
D: .
size: .

DNA: TGTGCCAGTAAGGACGCGGGAGGTGGAAACACCATATATTTT
CDR3: CASKDAGGGNTIYF
J: TRBJ1-3
V: TRBV19
D: .
size: .

DNA: TGTGCCAGCAGCGCGACAGGAAATCAGCCCCAGCATTTT
CDR3: CASSATGNQPQHF
J: TRBJ1-5
V: TRBV9
D: .
size: .

DNA: TGTGCCAGCAGCTTTACTAGCGGGCCCCGGCGGGTTCAGTACTTC
CDR3: CASSFTSGPRRVQYF
J: TRBJ2-4
V: TRBV7-2
D: TRBD2
size: .

DNA: TGTGCCAGCAGCGTGGGACTAGCCCTCAATGAGCAGTTCTTC
CDR3: CASSVGLALNEQFF
J: TRBJ2-1
V: TRBV7-9
D: TRBD2
size: .

DNA: TGCGCCAGCGGACTTATTCCGGGACAGGGGGTTTCCTACGAGCAGTACTTC
CDR3: CASGLIPGQGVSYEQYF
J: TRBJ2-7
V: TRBV5-1
D: TRBD1
size: .

DNA: TGTGCCAGCAGCTTCATGGTGGGGGGTTACTATGGCTACACCTTC
CDR3: CASSFMVGGYYGYTF
J: TRBJ1-2
V: TRBV9
D: .
size: .

DNA: TGTGCCAGCAGCCAAGAAGTAGCAGGGGTTGGGACTGAAGCTTTCTTT
CDR3: CASSQEVAGVGTEAFF
J: TRBJ1-1
V: TRBV4-2
D: .
size: .

DNA: TGTGCCAGCAGCCCTCAGGGACTAGCGGGGGGGCAGGATGAGCAGTTCTTC
CDR3: CASSPQGLAGGQDEQFF
J: TRBJ2-1
V: TRBV11-2
D: TRBD2
size: few

DNA: TGTGCCAGCAGCGGAGGGGGAACTGAAGCTTTCTTT
CDR3: CASSGGGTEAFF
J: TRBJ1-1
V: TRBV9
D: .
size: once

DNA: TGTGCCAGCAGTTTATGGGCCCCCCGAACGATTCGGGACAGTTCCCAGCCCCAGCATTTT
CDR3: CASSLWAPRTIRDSSQPQHF
J: TRBJ1-5
V: TRBV27
D: TRBD1
size: .

DNA: TGTGCCATCAGTGAGCCACGGGACAGGGGGGCCAATGAGCAGTTCTTC
CDR3: CAISEPRDRGANEQFF
J: TRBJ2-1
V: TRBV10-3
D: TRBD1
size: few

DNA: TGTGCCAGCAGCCTATCCGTGACAGAAGAAAATGAAAAACTGTTTTTT
CDR3: CASSLSVTEENEKLFF
J: TRBJ1-4
V: TRBV7-6
D: .
size: .

DNA: TGTGCCAGCAGTTTAGGACAGACGAACACTGAAGCTTTCTTT
CDR3: CASSLGQTNTEAFF
J: TRBJ1-1
V: TRBV27
D: .
size: .

DNA: TGTGCCAGTAGTATAGTCGGGCCAGGGCCTGCTTTCTTT
CDR3: CASSIVGPGPAFF
J: TRBJ1-1
V: TRBV19
D: .
size: .

DNA: TGTGCCATCAGTGAGGGAACAGGGTACAATGAGCAGTTCTTC
CDR3: CAISEGTGYNEQFF
J: TRBJ2-1
V: TRBV10-3
D: .
size: .

DNA: TGTGCCAGCAGCCATCGCGGGACAGGGGACTACGAGCAGTACTTC
CDR3: CASSHRGTGDYEQYF
J: TRBJ2-7
V: TRBV14
D: TRBD1
size: .

DNA: TGTGCCAGCTCACCCACGACACGATCCGAGACCCAGTACTTC
CDR3: CASSPTTRSETQYF
J: TRBJ2-5
V: TRBV18
D: .
size: .

DNA: TGTGCCAGCAGGGGGACTAGGCTAGCGGGCCGGGAGACCCAGTACTTC
CDR3: CASRGTRLAGRETQYF
J: TRBJ2-5
V: TRBV2
D: TRBD2
size: .

DNA: TGTGCCAGCAGCTTCAGGTCCATCCTTGAGAACGAGCAGTACTTC
CDR3: CASSFRSILENEQYF
J: TRBJ2-7
V: TRBV7-2
D: .
size: .

DNA: TGTGCCAGCAGTTACTCGACAGGGCACGGCTACACCTTC
CDR3: CASSYSTGHGYTF
J: TRBJ1-2
V: TRBV6-5
D: TRBD1
size: few

DNA: TGTGCCAGCAGCCGCGGGCCCAGCGGGTATGGCTACACCTTC
CDR3: CASSRGPSGYGYTF
J: TRBJ1-2
V: TRBV6-5
D: .
size: .

DNA: TGCGCCAGCAGCCTGACTGTTGGCTCTTACAATGAGCAGTTCTTC
CDR3: CASSLTVGSYNEQFF
J: TRBJ2-1
V: TRBV4-3
D: .
size: .

DNA: TGCGCCAGCAGCTCCGACTGGGTCTCCTACGAGCAGTACTTC
CDR3: CASSSDWVSYEQYF
J: TRBJ2-7
V: TRBV5-1
D: .
size: few

DNA: TGCGCCAGCAGCCTAGACGGCTATGGCTACACCTTC
CDR3: CASSLDGYGYTF
J: TRBJ1-2
V: TRBV5-1
D: .
size: .

DNA: TGCGCCAGCAGAGACAGTTTTAGTAATTCACCCCTCCACTTT
CDR3: CASRDSFSNSPLHF
J: TRBJ1-6
V: TRBV5-1
D: .
size: .

DNA: TGTGCCAGTACCTCGCGGGATGACTATGGCTACACCTTC
CDR3: CASTSRDDYGYTF
J: TRBJ1-2
V: TRBV19
D: .
size: .

DNA: TGTGCCAGCACCCCTACAGTTCTGGAGGTCAACGAGCAGTACTTC
CDR3: CASTPTVLEVNEQYF
J: TRBJ2-7
V: TRBV6-5
D: .
size: .

DNA: TGTGCCAGCAGCCAAACGCTAGCGGGGCACAATGAGCAGTTCTTC
CDR3: CASSQTLAGHNEQFF
J: TRBJ2-1
V: TRBV14
D: TRBD2
size: .